A selection of T cell receptor beta chains follows, all from one sample in a study of cytomegalovirus exposure and HLA in healthy donors. Sequencing used immunoSEQ multiplex PCR; TCRdb keeps in-frame clones, though not all of them. The sample comprises some 180,000 clones, about 9.4% of which are singletons, and over 1% rests with the top ten. Sequencing was carried out using PBMCs. These receptors originate from a woman in her twenties or thirties in good health and CMV-seropositive. The conserved cysteine and the conserved F or W are not part of the CDR3 here. Fields, in order: D gene, V gene, CDR3 protein. The D gene is left open where the match is weak.

d_call: NA; v_call: TRBV14; cdr3_aa: ASSQDRYSLNTEAF
d_call: TRBD1; v_call: TRBV2; cdr3_aa: ASSLDRRNQPQH
d_call: NA; v_call: TRBV5-1; cdr3_aa: ASSTPDMMSEQF
d_call: NA; v_call: TRBV6-1; cdr3_aa: ASNPGAPNEKLF
d_call: NA; v_call: TRBV7-9; cdr3_aa: ASSLGAGAVSYEQY
d_call: NA; v_call: TRBV4-1; cdr3_aa: ASSQTQGNGYT
d_call: NA; v_call: TRBV30; cdr3_aa: AWNPGRMTEKLF
d_call: NA; v_call: TRBV7-3; cdr3_aa: ASSFLGGDSYEQY
d_call: NA; v_call: TRBV19; cdr3_aa: ASSIDPRGAEAF
d_call: TRBD1; v_call: TRBV5-1; cdr3_aa: ASRDTGGGGELF
d_call: TRBD1; v_call: TRBV5-1; cdr3_aa: ASSGQGVDTGELF
d_call: TRBD2; v_call: TRBV6-6; cdr3_aa: ASSSGGLARPDTQY
d_call: TRBD2; v_call: TRBV2; cdr3_aa: ASSVDSGTGELF
d_call: TRBD1; v_call: TRBV30; cdr3_aa: AWSVQDRVKQPQH
d_call: NA; v_call: TRBV6-1; cdr3_aa: ASSEGQNQPQH
d_call: NA; v_call: TRBV29-1; cdr3_aa: SAKQVENEQF
d_call: NA; v_call: TRBV29-1; cdr3_aa: SVAILVDEQF
d_call: TRBD1; v_call: TRBV5-4; cdr3_aa: ASSTPTGAGGELF
d_call: NA; v_call: TRBV20-1; cdr3_aa: SWTAGNTIY
d_call: NA; v_call: TRBV25-1; cdr3_aa: AVRSPLNTEAF
d_call: TRBD1; v_call: TRBV7-7; cdr3_aa: ASSLDRFSKKLF
d_call: NA; v_call: TRBV27; cdr3_aa: ASRTGSTGELF
d_call: NA; v_call: TRBV6-1; cdr3_aa: ASSEGGGPYYGYT
d_call: TRBD2; v_call: TRBV7-2; cdr3_aa: ASSIRTSGISDTQY
d_call: TRBD1; v_call: TRBV6-4; cdr3_aa: ASSGTGGDTGELF
d_call: NA; v_call: TRBV21-1; cdr3_aa: ASSDLPGRKTNTGELF
d_call: TRBD1; v_call: TRBV5-1; cdr3_aa: ASSFWTGGVYGYT
d_call: NA; v_call: TRBV5-6; cdr3_aa: ASSLAFATNEKLF
d_call: NA; v_call: TRBV15; cdr3_aa: ATSRVAGNQPQH
d_call: TRBD1; v_call: TRBV30; cdr3_aa: AWSSSRTGSFADTQY
d_call: NA; v_call: TRBV4-1; cdr3_aa: ASSRGTGGRYGYT
d_call: TRBD2; v_call: TRBV10-3; cdr3_aa: AIRSSSGSSYNEQF
d_call: TRBD2; v_call: TRBV19; cdr3_aa: ASSRAGGEGELF
d_call: NA; v_call: TRBV9; cdr3_aa: ASSVRRGTGELF
d_call: NA; v_call: TRBV27; cdr3_aa: ASSLTLPTGSGANVLT
d_call: NA; v_call: TRBV6-1; cdr3_aa: ASSVGGISNQPQH
d_call: NA; v_call: TRBV9; cdr3_aa: ASSVATGRVGDTQY
d_call: NA; v_call: TRBV27; cdr3_aa: ASSLYPYLNTGELF
d_call: NA; v_call: TRBV29-1; cdr3_aa: SVGTGQNTEAF
d_call: NA; v_call: TRBV10-2; cdr3_aa: AITRFDLRGDSYEQY
d_call: NA; v_call: TRBV5-8; cdr3_aa: ASSYIGGGNQPQH
d_call: TRBD2; v_call: TRBV5-1; cdr3_aa: ASSSSSSGRRTDTQY
d_call: NA; v_call: TRBV5-1; cdr3_aa: ASSLQGGNEQF
d_call: NA; v_call: TRBV5-1; cdr3_aa: ASSPGVGGPSEAF
d_call: TRBD2; v_call: TRBV2; cdr3_aa: ASSGLAQETQY
d_call: NA; v_call: TRBV11-2; cdr3_aa: ASSPTGVGETQY
d_call: TRBD2; v_call: TRBV7-9; cdr3_aa: ASSFIGGASGANVLT
d_call: NA; v_call: TRBV19; cdr3_aa: ASSITGNQPQH
d_call: NA; v_call: TRBV4-1; cdr3_aa: ASSQDGGRNEKLF
d_call: NA; v_call: TRBV6-6; cdr3_aa: ASSLVYEQY
d_call: NA; v_call: TRBV10-2; cdr3_aa: ASGESGINYGYT
d_call: TRBD2; v_call: TRBV29-1; cdr3_aa: SARGRLAGGYQETQY
d_call: TRBD2; v_call: TRBV5-4; cdr3_aa: ASSWGLAGSTDTQY
d_call: NA; v_call: TRBV4-2; cdr3_aa: ASSQEYGGHNEQF
d_call: NA; v_call: TRBV6-1; cdr3_aa: ASSEDGGGYGYT
d_call: TRBD1; v_call: TRBV19; cdr3_aa: ASSIGTGMVNEQF
d_call: TRBD2; v_call: TRBV7-9; cdr3_aa: ASSGTSGTGELF
d_call: NA; v_call: TRBV29-1; cdr3_aa: SVEDRRRTEAF
d_call: TRBD1; v_call: TRBV13; cdr3_aa: ASSLGQGAREQY
d_call: TRBD2; v_call: TRBV7-6; cdr3_aa: ASSPTPVESGRATGELF